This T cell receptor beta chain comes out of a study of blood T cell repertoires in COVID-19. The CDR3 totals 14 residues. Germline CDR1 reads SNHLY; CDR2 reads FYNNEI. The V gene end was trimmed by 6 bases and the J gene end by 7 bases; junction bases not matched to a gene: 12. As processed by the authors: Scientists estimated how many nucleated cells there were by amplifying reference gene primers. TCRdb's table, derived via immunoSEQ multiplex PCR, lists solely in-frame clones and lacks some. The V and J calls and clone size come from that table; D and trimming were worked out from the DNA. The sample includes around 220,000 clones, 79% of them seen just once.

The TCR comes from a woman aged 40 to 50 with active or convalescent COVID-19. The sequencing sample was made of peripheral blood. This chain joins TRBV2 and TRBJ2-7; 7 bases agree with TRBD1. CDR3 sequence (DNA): TGTGCCAGCAGGCCAGGGGACAGTCTACGGGAGCAGTACTTC. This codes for CASRPGDSLREQYF.